The 5 T cell receptor beta chains given below trace back to one sample, sequenced in a study of siplizumab effects on memory and regulatory T cells. Sequenced by immunoSEQ multiplex PCR; TCRdb stores in-frame clones only, minus some. The table lists more than 85,000 clones, about 92% of them singletons. The sequencing input was CD4+ T cells sorted from blood. The receptors shown here come from a human donor in good health.

The genes are TRBV6-6 and TRBJ1-5; no definite D call. The V gene's germline CDR1 is MNHNY and CDR2 SVGAGI (reference sequence). V was pared by 2 bases and J by 2 bases, with 7 bases between. CDR3 length: 14 amino acids. Here the CDR3 DNA reads TGTGCCAGCAGTTACGAGGGTGGCAATCAGCCCCAGCATTTT. Protein product: CASSYEGGNQPQHF.

This chain connects TRBV7-2 to TRBJ2-2; no clear D gene. CDR3 length: 15 amino acids. V shed 1 base and J shed 6 bases, with 12 bases lying between them. Germline assignment: CDR1 SGHTA and CDR2 FQGNSA. The CDR3 DNA reads TGTGCCAGCAGCTTAGTCGGCGCTACAGCCGGGGAGCTGTTTTTT. It encodes CASSLVGATAGELFF. The whole variable domain, remainder taken from reference TRBV7-2 and TRBJ2-2, is GAGVSQSPSNKVTEKGKDVELRCDPISGHTALYWYRQSLGQGLEFLIYFQGNSAPDKSGLPSDRFSAERTGGSVSTLTIQRTQQEDSAVYLCASSLVGATAGELFFGEGSRLTVL.

The chain couples TRBV9 to TRBJ1-1; possible D gene TRBD1, 6 bases. Germline CDR1 SGDLS, CDR2 YYNGEE. With 4 bases removed from V and 2 bases from J, the gap between germline ends came to 18 bases. The CDR3 extends over 16 amino acids. CDR3 amino acids: CASSPSGDTRNTEAFF. The CDR3, as DNA: TGTGCCAGCAGCCCTTCGGGGGACACAAGAAACACTGAAGCTTTCTTT. Combining the CDR3 with reference TRBV9 and TRBJ1-1 gives the whole variable domain DSGVTQTPKHLITATGQRVTLRCSPRSGDLSVYWYQQSLDQGLQFLIQYYNGEERAKGNILERFSAQQFPDLHSELNLSSLELGDSALYFCASSPSGDTRNTEAFFGQGTRLTVV.

The chain recombines TRBV7-2 with TRBJ2-1, with TRBD2 as a possible D gene (6 bases). The ends were cut back, 1 base at V and 11 bases at J, with 9 bases in the middle. In germline, CDR1 is SGHTA, CDR2 FQGNSA. CDR3 length equals 12 residues. The CDR3 region has the DNA TGTGCCAGCAGCTTAGAGGAGGGGAAGCAGTTCTTC. Protein sequence: CASSLEEGKQFF.

V is TRBV7-2 and J is TRBJ2-7; TRBD2 matches at 12 bases. After removal of 4 bases from V and 5 bases from J, the junction contained 12 bases not matched to a gene. The CDR3 runs to 17 residues. In germline, CDR1 is SGHTA, CDR2 FQGNSA. The CDR3 loop reads CASSSRGLAGPFHEQYF. DNA of the CDR3: TGTGCCAGCAGCTCCCGGGGACTAGCGGGTCCTTTCCACGAGCAGTACTTC. The whole variable domain, remainder taken from reference TRBV7-2 and TRBJ2-7, is GAGVSQSPSNKVTEKGKDVELRCDPISGHTALYWYRQSLGQGLEFLIYFQGNSAPDKSGLPSDRFSAERTGGSVSTLTIQRTQQEDSAVYLCASSSRGLAGPFHEQYFGPGTRLTVT.